Here is one T cell receptor beta chain with its context. Healthy donors of bone marrow made up the group. The data were taken from a study of cytomegalovirus exposure and HLA in healthy donors. The PCR contained 60 Vbeta and 13 Jbeta primers. The data were produced by immunoSEQ multiplex PCR, yet TCRdb's version contains in-frame clones alone and is incomplete. The sample has fewer than 200,000 clones; approximately 82% are singletons. Sequencing used PBMCs. This sequence originates from a woman aged 25 to 39 in good health and CMV-seronegative.

The CDR3: CASSFYLTDTQYF. CDR3 bases: TGTGCCAGCAGCTTTTATCTCACAGATACGCAGTATTTT. The chain links TRBV5-4 to TRBJ2-3; D remains unclear. This CDR3 region has 13 residues. Per the germline V gene, CDR1 is SGHNT and CDR2 is YYREEE (reference sequence). Trimming took off 2 bases at V and 2 bases at J, with 6 bases between the two ends. The variable domain in full, completed from reference TRBV5-4 and TRBJ2-3, reads ETGVTQSPTHLIKTRGQQVTLRCSSQSGHNTVSWYQQALGQGPQFIFQYYREEENGRGNFPPRFSGLQFPNYSSELNVNALELDDSALYLCASSFYLTDTQYFGPGTRLTVL.